These T cell receptor beta chains were read from a single sample in a study of identical twins. TCRdb processed the 5' RACE reads anew with MiXCR; each CDR3 protein has one entry. The data contain around 450,000 distinct CDR3 sequences, 13% to 15% of them singletons. The sample was also reused in another study, on yellow fever vaccine responses in identical twins.

The sample taken for sequencing was CD4+ T cells sorted from blood. These receptors were taken from a woman aged 18-35 years in good health. Both conserved end residues are part of each CDR3.

V	length	J	CDR3
TRBV6-1	17	TRBJ1-6	CASSRTGAFSYNSPLHF
TRBV5-1	15	TRBJ2-7	CASSGGLAGGYEQYF
TRBV12-3/TRBV12-4	17	TRBJ1-6	CASSLNQGGAYNSPLHF
TRBV5-1	16	TRBJ2-7	CASSPERGTGIGEQYF
TRBV28	17	TRBJ2-1	CASRGAGLAGGNNEQFF
TRBV10-3	15	TRBJ1-5	CAISNSDRPNQPQHF
TRBV21-1	17	TRBJ2-5	CSSSKARRKRARETQYF
TRBV7-3	13	TRBJ2-4	CASSQRAGNIQYF
TRBV2	16	TRBJ2-2	CASNERGAPNTGELFF
TRBV12-3/TRBV12-4	13	TRBJ1-1	CASSQTQGTEAFF
TRBV7-2	15	TRBJ2-1	CASSFGTTTLNEQFF
TRBV10-3	15	TRBJ1-2	CAISESTYDNYGYTF
TRBV20-1	13	TRBJ2-3	CSARDPPLDTQYF
TRBV10-3	17	TRBJ1-3	CAISEILSGVAGNTIYF
TRBV7-9	15	TRBJ1-3	CASSLPGASGNTIYF
TRBV7-2	17	TRBJ2-6	CASSYGTATPGANVLTF
TRBV2	12	TRBJ2-1	CASSPGLPEQFF
TRBV5-1	14	TRBJ2-2	CASSFGGPTGELFF
TRBV3-1	14	TRBJ1-5	CASSQAYSNQPQHF
TRBV12-3/TRBV12-4	16	TRBJ1-3	CASTSWGVRAGNTIYF
TRBV11-2	21	TRBJ2-7	CASRTLTRDSRTSGSSYEQYF
TRBV14	15	TRBJ2-1	CASSPGLAGAGGQFF
TRBV14	17	TRBJ2-7	CASSQLRRTGGTYEQYF
TRBV6-2/TRBV6-3	16	TRBJ2-5	CASSKGPGLAEETQYF
TRBV29-1	12	TRBJ2-7	CSVAPGAYEQYF
TRBV6-2/TRBV6-3	13	TRBJ2-7	CASRTGSGYEQYF
TRBV24-1	13	TRBJ2-1	CATSVKSYNEQFF
TRBV27	14	TRBJ1-1	CATSLRRTNTEAFF